One sample yielded the 9 T cell receptor beta chains listed below, sequenced in a study of response to subunit inactivated influenza vaccine. In TCRdb, the RT-PCR reads were re-called with MiXCR into one record per CDR3 protein. The sample lists roughly 180,000 distinct CDR3 sequences, around a tenth occurring once. Here the sequenced sample was non-naive T cells sorted from PBMCs, taken on the day of vaccination. The source of these receptors is a man between 45 and 60 years old who received an inactivated influenza vaccine.

The V and J genes are TRBV12-3 or TRBV12-4 and TRBJ2-2; 9 positions agree with TRBD1. This CDR3 has 15 amino acids. Trimming took 6 bases from V and 3 from J; bases not matched to a gene: 5. The CDR3 nucleotides read TGTGCCAGCAGCCCCCGGACAGGGGACACCGGGGAGCTGTTTTTT. This translates into CASSPRTGDTGELFF.

J is TRBJ2-3 and V is TRBV4-1; TRBD1 matches 7 bases. The CDR3 length is 17 residues. The V and J ends lost 1 base and 4 bases, in that order; junction bases with no gene match: 11. Germline V gene sequence: CDR1 MGHRA, CDR2 YSYEKL. The CDR3 sequence is CASSQVGGTAVPDTQYF. CDR3 nucleotide sequence: TGCGCCAGCAGCCAAGTGGGTGGGACAGCCGTTCCAGATACGCAGTATTTT.

This clonotype was counted at least ten times. The gene calls are TRBV10-3 and TRBJ2-2; D could derive from TRBD1 or TRBD2 (5 bases each). The CDR3 totals 12 residues. CDR1 and CDR2 from the germline V gene are ENHRY and SYGVKD. V lost 8 bases, J lost 5 bases, and 9 bases lay in between. In DNA, the CDR3 is TGTGCCATCGGGGGTTGGACCGGGGAGCTGTTTTTT. Protein product: CAIGGWTGELFF.

This clonotype was seen repeatedly, ten times or more. V gene TRBV5-6 combines with J gene TRBJ2-3; D remains ambiguous. V lost 1 base, J lost 1 base, and 7 bases lay in between. Germline loops: CDR1 SGHDT, CDR2 YYEEEE. This CDR3 region has 14 residues. The chain's CDR3 is CASSLTGRTDTQYF. The CDR3 region has the DNA TGTGCCAGCAGCTTGACCGGCCGCACAGATACGCAGTATTTT.

This clonotype has just a few counts. The CDR3 loop reads CSAATDSYEQYF. The CDR3, as DNA: TGCAGTGCCGCGACCGACAGTTACGAGCAGTACTTC. This chain connects TRBV20-1 to TRBJ2-7, with D perhaps TRBD1 (5 bases). V gave up 6 bases and J gave up 4 bases, with 13 bases separating them. The CDR3 extends over 12 amino acids. CDR1 and CDR2 from the germline V gene are DFQATT and SNEGSKA (reference sequence).

This clonotype was detected ten times or more. The CDR3 DNA is TGCAGTGCTAAGCGGGAGCATCGGGGGGCCAAAAACATTCAGTACTTC. Translating it yields CSAKREHRGAKNIQYF. The chain recombines TRBV20-1 with TRBJ2-4; 8 nucleotides agree with TRBD2. CDR3 size: 16 residues. J lost 1 base, V lost 4 bases, and 9 bases had no gene match. The germline gives CDR1 DFQATT, CDR2 SNEGSKA (reference sequence).

This clonotype was seen a handful of times. The gene calls are TRBV29-1 and TRBJ2-7; 8 bases are shared with TRBD1. Germline V gene lookup returns CDR1 SQVTM and CDR2 ANQGSEA. This CDR3 has 17 residues. V shed 4 bases and J 0 bases; nucleotides not matched to a gene: 14. CDR3 protein: CSVGNPRGRGHSYEQYF. CDR3 coding DNA: TGCAGCGTTGGAAACCCTAGGGGCAGGGGGCACTCCTACGAGCAGTACTTC.

Only a few counts were recorded for this clonotype. The chain joins TRBV28 to TRBJ1-1; D call uncertain. Germline assignment: CDR1 MDHEN and CDR2 SYDVKM. CDR3 size: 13 residues. V was trimmed by 5 bases and J by 2 bases, leaving 9 bases between them. The CDR3 DNA follows: TGTGCCAGCAGTGCCTGGGGAAACACTGAAGCTTTCTTT. Amino acids: CASSAWGNTEAFF.

At least ten counts were recorded for this clonotype. The chain uses TRBV27 and TRBJ2-2; TRBD1 matches 8 bases. J was trimmed by 7 bases and V by 6 bases; bases with no gene match: 10. CDR3 length: 15 residues. Per the germline V gene, CDR1 is MNHEY and CDR2 is SMNVEV (reference sequence). CDR3 bases: TGTGCCAGCAGCCCGGACAGGGTATTGGTCGGGGAGCTGTTTTTT. Amino acid sequence: CASSPDRVLVGELFF.